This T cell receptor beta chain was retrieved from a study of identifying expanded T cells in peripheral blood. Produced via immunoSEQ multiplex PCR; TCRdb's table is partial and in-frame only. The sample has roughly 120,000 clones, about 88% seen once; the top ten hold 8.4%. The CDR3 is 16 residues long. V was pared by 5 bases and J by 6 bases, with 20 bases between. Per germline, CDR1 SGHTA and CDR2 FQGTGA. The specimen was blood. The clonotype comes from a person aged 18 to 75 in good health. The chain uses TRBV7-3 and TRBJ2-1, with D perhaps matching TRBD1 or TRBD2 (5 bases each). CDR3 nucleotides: TGTGCCAGCAGCCCCCAACAGGCGGGCATCGGCAATGAGCAGTTCTTC. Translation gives CASSPQQAGIGNEQFF.